Reported below is one T cell receptor beta chain. This clone was seen at least ten times. There is no known antigen for this receptor. Base qualities are not recorded, but no much larger clone differs from it by a single base. The data originate from a study of T cell changes during pregnancy in multiple sclerosis (dated by TCRdb to the late 2010s). In terms of the full investigation: The study examined how the T cell repertoire changed over the course of pregnancy in women with multiple sclerosis.

Reading the germline V gene (reference sequence) gives CDR1 SEHNR and CDR2 FQNEAQ. Relative to germline, V is missing 4 bases and J is missing 7 bases, with 4 bases of the junction outside any gene match. The CDR3 measures 12 amino acids from cysteine to phenylalanine. The retained sequence is limited to the CDR3, 36 bases, with the frame set at the first base. Library preparation used the immunoSEQ multiplex PCR assay. The table was pulled from immuneACCESS by TCRdb, which kept in-frame rearrangements only. Such tables lose some clones; where checked, under half of the loss comes from unresolved V genes, and the rest has no known cause. The sample table holds roughly 56,000 clones, of which about 90% were seen once. In total, the top ten clones hold about 0.5% of the sample.

The sequence was collected from a female donor in good health, enrolled as a control in a pregnancy study. The receptor chain draws on TRBV7-9 and TRBJ2-7; TRBD2 aligns with 7 central bases. The sequencing here drew on CD4+ T cells from peripheral blood mononuclear cells, taken after pregnancy. The nucleotide sequence is TGTGCCAGCAGCTCCGAGCGGGGTGAGCAGTACTTC. This encodes CASSSERGEQYF.